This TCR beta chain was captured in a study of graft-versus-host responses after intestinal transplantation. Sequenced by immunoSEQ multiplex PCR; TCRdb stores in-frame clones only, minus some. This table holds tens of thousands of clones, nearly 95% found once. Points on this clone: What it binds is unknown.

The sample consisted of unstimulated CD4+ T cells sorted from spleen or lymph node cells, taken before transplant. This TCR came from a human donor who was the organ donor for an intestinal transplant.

The CDR3 protein is CASSAQLADGTDTQYF. CDR3 DNA: TGCGCCAGCAGCGCACAACTAGCGGACGGCACAGATACGCAGTATTTT. The chain joins TRBV4-1 to TRBJ2-3, with 8 bases identical to TRBD2. Germline CDR1 MGHRA, CDR2 YSYEKL. V shed 5 bases, J shed 1 base, and the junction held 8 bases outside the gene matches. The CDR3 runs to 16 residues.